This TCR beta chain was captured by sequencing in a study of T cell responses to AZD1222 COVID-19 vaccine. Study-level results: Reports say nearly half of spike-specific TCRs go after unmutated variant regions. White British donors predominated, females outnumbered males, and clonal diversity was possibly underestimated. At study baseline, merely several AZD1222 recipients were seropositive. Compared with day 0, the breadth and depth of the Spike-specific TCR repertoire rose significantly after two doses of AZD1222.

On this clone: Its antigen is unidentified.

The CDR3 is made up of 12 amino acids. Germline V gene sequence: CDR1 PRHDT, CDR2 FYEKMQ (reference sequence). Trimming took off 5 bases at V and 8 bases at J, with 11 bases between the two ends. Sequencing was performed with immunoSEQ multiplex PCR; in TCRdb, only in-frame clones are kept and a portion is missing. The repertoire holds approximately 80,000 clones, with roughly 87% as singletons. The chain joins TRBV13 to TRBJ2-3; D might be TRBD2 (5 bases). The sample here was peripheral blood, taken on day 0 of MenACWY control vaccination. This clonotype was sampled from an adult in good health. CDR3 DNA: TGTGCCAGCAGCCCCCGGGCGGGTACGCAGTATTTT. This encodes CASSPRAGTQYF. The whole variable domain, filled in from reference TRBV13 and TRBJ2-3, reads AAGVIQSPRHLIKEKRETATLKCYPIPRHDTVYWYQQGPGQDPQFLISFYEKMQSDKGSIPDRFSAQQFSDYHSELNMSSLELGDSALYFCASSPRAGTQYFGPGTRLTVL.